This entry describes one T cell receptor (beta chain). This record belongs to a study of Graves' ophthalmopathy and Graves' hyperthyroidism. The authors amplified TCR beta CDR3 regions, and they did so from RNA transcripts for repertoire sequencing. In the first round, RT-PCR was carried out with HTBI primers, and a multiplex PCR formed the second round. TCRdb analysed the multiplex PCR reads with MiXCR anew, one entry per CDR3 protein. The sample includes tens of thousands of distinct CDR3 sequences, roughly half of them seen just once. The CDR3 sequence is 14 residues long. Germline V CDR1 and CDR2: LNHDA, SQIVND (reference sequence). The V and J ends lost 4 bases and 7 bases respectively, with 14 bases between them.

The V gene is TRBV19, the J gene TRBJ2-1; the D is unclear. Sequenced input: peripheral blood. The TCR was taken from an adult man with Graves' ophthalmopathy. Here the CDR3 reads CASSTPSLRNEQFF. The CDR3 region has the DNA TGTGCCAGTAGTACCCCATCCCTAAGGAATGAGCAGTTCTTC.